The present entry profiles one T cell receptor beta chain with its context. Authors' analysis steps: Researchers report that nucleated cell counts were estimated from reference gene primer amplification. The data were produced by immunoSEQ multiplex PCR, yet TCRdb's version contains in-frame clones alone and is incomplete. For V, J and clone size, that table is used; D and trimming come from the DNA. Of about 210,000 clones in the sample, around 83% were seen once. The record originates from a study of blood T cell repertoires in COVID-19. Study in general: From the United States, Italy and Spain came samples of acute and convalescent COVID-19. PBMCs, B-cell-depleted T cells, or T cells provided the cDNA or gDNA that made up the material.

The ends lost 6 bases at V and 0 bases at J; junction bases unmatched: 8. The CDR3 is made up of 15 amino acids. The germline CDR1 and CDR2 sequences are MNHEY and SVGAGI. The sequence came from a man aged 50 or older with active or convalescent COVID-19. Input material: peripheral blood. The rearrangement uses TRBV6-5 and TRBJ2-7, with 7 positions matching TRBD1. The CDR3, as DNA: TGTGCCAGCAGAACAGGGGCCGACAGCTCCTACGAGCAGTACTTC. The encoded protein is CASRTGADSSYEQYF.